The sequence of this T cell receptor beta chain was determined in a study of immune evolution from preneoplasia to lung adenocarcinoma. With 1 base removed from V and 0 bases from J, the gap between germline ends came to 7 bases. The CDR3 runs to 14 residues. Germline loops: CDR1 SGHDT, CDR2 YYEEEE. Measured with immunoSEQ multiplex PCR; TCRdb has only the in-frame clones, and not every one. The table has 8,000 to 10,000 clones, 79% seen once. The source material was FFPE lung adenocarcinoma in situ tissue. The chain is built from TRBV5-6 and TRBJ1-2; no definite D call. This clonotype originated in an older person with lung adenocarcinoma. CDR3 coding DNA: TGTGCCAGCAGCTTGATAAGCCCTAACTATGGCTACACCTTC. It translates to CASSLISPNYGYTF.